This T cell receptor beta chain was found in a study of blood T cell repertoires in COVID-19. Study information: The United States, Italy and Spain were the sources of the acute and convalescent COVID-19 samples. In each case, the material was cDNA or gDNA derived from T cells, B-cell-depleted T cells, or PBMCs.

With 3 bases removed from V and 4 bases from J, the gap between germline ends came to 9 bases. Germline V CDR1 and CDR2: GTSNPN, SVGIG (reference sequence). The CDR3 sequence is 13 residues long. Methods used by the authors: It was from reference gene primer amplification that nucleated cell counts were estimated. Measured with immunoSEQ multiplex PCR; TCRdb has only the in-frame clones, and not every one. Clonal size and the V and J genes are those of that table, whereas D and trimming came from the DNA. The sample yields about 250,000 clones, about 85% seen once. This TCR was sampled from a man aged 18 to 30 with active or convalescent COVID-19. The rearrangement links TRBV30 to TRBJ2-2; D unclear. Sequenced input: peripheral blood. CDR3 sequence: CAWRGRSTGELFF. CDR3 bases: TGTGCCTGGAGGGGCCGATCCACCGGGGAGCTGTTTTTT.